This TCR beta chain came from a study of cytomegalovirus exposure and HLA in healthy donors. As for the study in general: A prior analysis found more than 90 million unique TCR beta sequences from 170 million or so T cells.

PCR used 60 Vbeta primers and 13 Jbeta primers. TCRdb's table, derived via immunoSEQ multiplex PCR, lists solely in-frame clones and lacks some. The data show tens of thousands of clones, with around 77% seen just once and over 0.5% held by the top ten. With V trimmed by 4 bases and J by 6 bases, 6 bases remained unmatched. CDR3 length: 15 amino acids. Looked up from germline, CDR1 is SGHTA and CDR2 is FQGNSA. This sequence joins TRBV7-2 and TRBJ1-4, with 9 bases that match TRBD1. This receptor was obtained from a man aged 25-40 years in good health and CMV-seronegative. Sequencing was carried out using PBMCs. The CDR3 sequence is CASSSTQGAYEKLFF. The CDR3 coding sequence is TGTGCCAGCAGCTCGACACAGGGGGCGTATGAAAAACTGTTTTTT.